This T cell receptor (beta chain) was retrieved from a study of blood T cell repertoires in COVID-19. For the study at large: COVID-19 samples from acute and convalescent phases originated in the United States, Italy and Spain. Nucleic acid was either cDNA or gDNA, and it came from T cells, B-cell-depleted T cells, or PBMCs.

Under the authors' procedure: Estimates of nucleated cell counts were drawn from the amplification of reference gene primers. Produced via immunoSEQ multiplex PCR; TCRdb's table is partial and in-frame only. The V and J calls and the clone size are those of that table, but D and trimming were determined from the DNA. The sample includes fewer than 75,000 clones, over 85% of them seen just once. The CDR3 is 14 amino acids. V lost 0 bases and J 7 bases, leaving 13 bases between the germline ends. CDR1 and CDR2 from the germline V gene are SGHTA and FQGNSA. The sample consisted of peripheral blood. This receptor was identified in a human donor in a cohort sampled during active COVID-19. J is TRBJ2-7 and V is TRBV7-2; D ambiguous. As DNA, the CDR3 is TGTGCCAGCAGCTTAGCTGGGTCGGGTTTTGAGCAGTACTTC. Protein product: CASSLAGSGFEQYF.